Following are 23 T cell receptor beta chains from one sample sequenced in a study of technical replicates of blood from a few donors. TCRdb's table, derived via immunoSEQ multiplex PCR, lists solely in-frame clones and lacks some. The sample holds 90,000 to 100,000 clones, 90% to 97% seen once. Material: T cells isolated from PBMCs. The receptors originated from a human donor in good health.

This clone was seen a single time. This chain uses TRBV6-6 with TRBJ2-1; 12 bases map to TRBD1. In germline, CDR1 is MNHNY, CDR2 SVGAGI (reference sequence). V trimming: 6 bases; J trimming: 6 bases; junction bases outside the gene matches: 9. The CDR3 sequence is 16 residues long. This chain's CDR3 is CASRRLGTGGFNEQFF. The CDR3 nucleotides read TGTGCCAGCAGACGGCTCGGGACAGGGGGCTTCAATGAGCAGTTCTTC.

The chain recombines TRBV30 with TRBJ1-1; the match to TRBD1 covers 8 bases. The CDR3 extends over 17 amino acids. Germline CDR1 is GTSNPN and CDR2 is SVGIG (reference sequence). The V segment lost 2 bases and the J segment 4 bases; nucleotides outside the gene matches: 15. The CDR3 coding sequence is TGTGCCTGGAGTATTGGGTTAATGAGTACAGGGGGCACTGAAGCTTTCTTT. This encodes CAWSIGLMSTGGTEAFF. Full variable domain (remainder filled in from reference TRBV30 and TRBJ1-1): SQTIHQWPATLVQPVGSPLSLECTVEGTSNPNLYWYRQAAGRGLQLLFYSVGIGQISSEVPQNLSASRPQDRQFILSSKKLLLSDSGFYLCAWSIGLMSTGGTEAFFGQGTRLTVV.

The V call is TRBV5-1, the J call TRBJ1-4; the D is unclear. V was clipped by 0 bases and J by 7 bases, with 10 bases between them. Germline CDR1 SGHRS, CDR2 YFSETQ. This CDR3 contains 14 residues. DNA for the CDR3: TGCGCCAGCAGCTTGGTCGAAGGCGGTGAAAAACTGTTTTTT. Protein sequence: CASSLVEGGEKLFF.

A single count supports this clone. The chain employs TRBV5-1 and TRBJ2-2; 7 bases line up with TRBD1. The germline CDR1 and CDR2 sequences are SGHRS and YFSETQ. The CDR3 spans 16 residues. J was trimmed by 4 bases and V by 6 bases; bases with no gene match: 12. The CDR3: CASKAQRQGGTGELFF. The DNA of the CDR3 is TGCGCCAGCAAAGCCCAAAGACAGGGCGGCACCGGGGAGCTGTTTTTT.

The chain is built from TRBV19 and TRBJ2-7; D is perhaps TRBD2 (5 bases). Trimming left V 5 bases short and J 2 bases short, with 13 bases between. Germline V gives CDR1 LNHDA, CDR2 SQIVND (reference sequence). CDR3 length: 14 residues. The CDR3 DNA reads as TGTGCCAGTAGTGAGACGGGAAGAACCTACGAGCAGTACTTC. Protein product: CASSETGRTYEQYF.

This chain uses TRBV4-1 with TRBJ1-2, with D unresolved. The CDR3 is 13 residues long. V lost 7 bases to trimming and J lost 4 bases, with 13 bases between them. Germline CDR1 reads MGHRA; CDR2 reads YSYEKL. This chain's CDR3 is CASIPGSPYGYTF. CDR3 in DNA: TGCGCCAGCATTCCCGGGTCTCCCTATGGCTACACCTTC.

The chain couples TRBV10-3 to TRBJ2-3, with 7 bases that match TRBD1. This CDR3 is built from 14 residues. CDR1 is ENHRY, CDR2 SYGVKD, per germline. V trimming: 2 bases; J trimming: 2 bases; junction bases outside the gene matches: 1. This CDR3 is CAISEDRATDTQYF. The CDR3 coding sequence is TGTGCCATCAGTGAGGACAGGGCCACAGATACGCAGTATTTT.

The chain couples TRBV4-1 to TRBJ2-2, with a tentative D call TRBD2 (5 bases). The CDR3 is made up of 13 amino acids. Germline lookup yields CDR1 MGHRA and CDR2 YSYEKL. The V and J ends lost 0 bases and 7 bases respectively, with 6 bases between them. The CDR3 is CASSQEGDGELFF. CDR3 sequence (DNA): TGCGCCAGCAGCCAAGAGGGAGACGGGGAGCTGTTTTTT.

The genes are TRBV5-6 and TRBJ1-3, with unresolved D. The CDR3 consists of 13 residues. The germline CDR1 and CDR2 sequences are SGHDT and YYEEEE. Trimming took off 2 bases at V and 4 bases at J, with 7 bases between the two ends. The chain's CDR3 is CASSFQEGNTIYF. The CDR3 bases are TGTGCCAGCAGCTTTCAGGAAGGAAACACCATATATTTT. Looking up the rest from reference TRBV5-6 and TRBJ1-3 gives the full variable domain: DAGVTQSPTHLIKTRGQQVTLRCSPKSGHDTVSWYQQALGQGPQFIFQYYEEEERQRGNFPDRFSGHQFPNYSSELNVNALLLGDSALYLCASSFQEGNTIYFGEGSWLTVV.

The genes are TRBV7-9 and TRBJ2-5, with 10 bases identical to TRBD2. Near its end, the DNA agrees better with TRBJ2-7, so the J call may be wrong. CDR3 size: 14 residues. Germline V gene sequence: CDR1 SEHNR, CDR2 FQNEAQ (reference sequence). The CDR3 is CASSSSGSSYEQYF. The CDR3 bases are TGTGCCAGCAGCTCTAGCGGGAGCTCCTACGAGCAGTACTTC.

J is TRBJ1-1 and V is TRBV6-1; D is ambiguous. V dropped 4 bases and J dropped 1 base, with 4 bases sitting between them. Germline lookup yields CDR1 MNHNS and CDR2 SASEGT. The CDR3 runs to 12 residues. This CDR3 is CASSAQNTEAFF. DNA for the CDR3: TGTGCCAGCAGTGCACAGAACACTGAAGCTTTCTTT.

The V and J genes are TRBV25-1 and TRBJ2-3, with TRBD1 identical over 7 bases. Trimming at V came to 7 bases and at J to 0 bases, leaving 7 bases not matched to a gene. The CDR3 covers 15 residues. Germline CDR1 and CDR2: MGHDK and SYGVNS. CDR3 DNA: TGTGCCAGCACCCCGGGACAGTCTAGCACAGATACGCAGTATTTT. Translating gives CASTPGQSSTDTQYF.

This clone was found once. The chain carries TRBV2 and TRBJ2-2; tentative D call: TRBD1 (5 bases). Germline loops: CDR1 SNHLY, CDR2 FYNNEI. V was cut by 0 bases and J by 4 bases, with 6 bases left in between. The CDR3 is 14 residues long. The CDR3: CASSEAGVTGELFF. Here the CDR3 DNA reads TGTGCCAGCAGTGAAGCAGGGGTCACCGGGGAGCTGTTTTTT.

This clone was observed once. The CDR3 DNA follows: TGCGCCAGCAGCCAAGTTAGCGGGTTCAACAATGAGCAGTTCTTC. Protein sequence: CASSQVSGFNNEQFF. The chain links TRBV4-3 to TRBJ2-1; 7 positions match TRBD2. Trimming cost V 1 base and J 5 bases; bases outside gene matches: 5. Germline-derived CDR1 and CDR2 are LGHNA and YSLEER. This CDR3 has 15 amino acids.

Here the CDR3 reads CAWSIQGREQYF. The DNA for the CDR3 is TGTGCCTGGAGTATCCAGGGGCGGGAGCAGTACTTC. The V and J genes are TRBV30 and TRBJ2-7; weak D call: TRBD1 (6 bases). In germline, CDR1 is GTSNPN, CDR2 SVGIG (reference sequence). Trimming left V 2 bases short and J 7 bases short, with 12 bases between. This CDR3 spans 12 amino acids. The full variable domain, its missing parts supplied by reference TRBV30 and TRBJ2-7, is SQTIHQWPATLVQPVGSPLSLECTVEGTSNPNLYWYRQAAGRGLQLLFYSVGIGQISSEVPQNLSASRPQDRQFILSSKKLLLSDSGFYLCAWSIQGREQYFGPGTRLTVT.

The genes are TRBV9 and TRBJ1-1; perhaps TRBD1 as D (6 bases). CDR1 and CDR2 from the germline V gene are SGDLS and YYNGEE. The CDR3 is made up of 16 amino acids. The V end was cut by 0 bases, the J end by 1 base, with 13 bases between. Here the CDR3 DNA reads TGTGCCAGCAGCGTAGAGGGGGGGACAAAGAACACTGAAGCTTTCTTT. It translates to CASSVEGGTKNTEAFF. Combining the CDR3 with reference TRBV9 and TRBJ1-1 gives the whole variable domain DSGVTQTPKHLITATGQRVTLRCSPRSGDLSVYWYQQSLDQGLQFLIQYYNGEERAKGNILERFSAQQFPDLHSELNLSSLELGDSALYFCASSVEGGTKNTEAFFGQGTRLTVV.

The rearrangement uses TRBV18 and TRBJ1-2; D gene uncertain. Germline-derived CDR1 and CDR2 are KGHSH and LQKENI. The CDR3 totals 13 residues. V was clipped by 0 bases and J by 10 bases, with 12 bases between them. This CDR3 reads CASSPPVQLDYTF. The CDR3 coding sequence is TGTGCCAGCTCACCACCGGTACAGTTGGACTACACCTTC. Based on the CDR3 plus reference TRBV18 and TRBJ1-2, the full variable domain is NAGVMQNPRHLVRRRGQEARLRCSPMKGHSHVYWYRQLPEEGLKFMVYLQKENIIDESGMPKERFSAEFPKEGPSILRIQQVVRGDSAAYFCASSPPVQLDYTFGSGTRLTVV.

The chain has TRBV16 and TRBJ1-1; D unclear. The germline gives CDR1 KGHSY, CDR2 FQNENV. Between the trimmed V and J ends, which lost 4 bases and 0 bases, there was a span of 12 bases. This CDR3 region has 15 residues. CDR3 in DNA: TGTGCCAGCAGCCCGGTTGAGGGAATGAACACTGAAGCTTTCTTT. Translating gives CASSPVEGMNTEAFF.

The chain is built from TRBV5-1 and TRBJ2-5; the D gene is possibly TRBD2 (6 bases). The CDR3 has 15 amino acids. The V end was cut by 0 bases, the J end by 4 bases, with 13 bases between. The germline V gene encodes CDR1 SGHRS and CDR2 YFSETQ. The CDR3 DNA sequence: TGCGCCAGCAGCTTGGAAGGGCTCGGGGGAGAGACCCAGTACTTC. Encoded protein: CASSLEGLGGETQYF.

The rearrangement uses TRBV19 and TRBJ1-2; TRBD1 agrees at 7 bases. The junction had 14 bases not matched to a gene; V was cut back by 5 bases and J by 5 bases. This CDR3 contains 16 residues. Looked up from germline, CDR1 is LNHDA and CDR2 is SQIVND (reference sequence). The CDR3 protein is CASSHRDSRALYGYTF. The CDR3 region has the DNA TGTGCCAGTAGTCACCGGGACAGTCGTGCGTTATATGGCTACACCTTC.

This clone came up once. This chain joins TRBV10-1 and TRBJ2-1; D not certain. The germline CDR1 and CDR2 sequences are WNHNN and SYGVQD (reference sequence). This CDR3 spans 14 amino acids. V gave up 2 bases and J gave up 9 bases, with 14 bases separating them. CDR3: CASSETLGRGEQFF. The CDR3 DNA is TGCGCCAGCAGTGAGACCTTAGGCCGAGGTGAGCAGTTCTTC.

The chain uses TRBV7-3 and TRBJ1-1; the D is unclear. V lost 6 bases to trimming and J lost 2 bases, with 10 bases between them. Germline V gene data show CDR1 as SGHTA and CDR2 as FQGTGA. This CDR3 contains 13 residues. The CDR3: CASSSYLNTEAFF. The DNA of the CDR3 is TGTGCCAGCAGTTCTTATTTAAACACTGAAGCTTTCTTT.

This sequence joins TRBV5-1 and TRBJ2-1; 14 nucleotides align to TRBD2. V shed 4 bases, J shed 8 bases, and the junction held 5 bases outside the gene matches. CDR3 length: 15 amino acids. The germline V gene encodes CDR1 SGHRS and CDR2 YFSETQ. In DNA, the CDR3 is TGCGCCAGCAGCCAAAGACTAGCGGGAGGGGATGAGCAGTTCTTC. It specifies CASSQRLAGGDEQFF. The variable domain in full, completed from reference TRBV5-1 and TRBJ2-1, reads KAGVTQTPRYLIKTRGQQVTLSCSPISGHRSVSWYQQTPGQGLQFLFEYFSETQRNKGNFPGRFSGRQFSNSRSEMNVSTLELGDSALYLCASSQRLAGGDEQFFGPGTRLTVL.